This TCR beta chain derives from a study of blood T cell repertoires in COVID-19. Study details: Whether acute or convalescent, the COVID-19 samples came from the United States, Italy and Spain. Sample material is recorded as cDNA or gDNA derived from T cells, B-cell-depleted T cells, or PBMCs.

The sample holds one count of this clone. Using immunoSEQ multiplex PCR, the repertoire was profiled, and TCRdb retains in-frame clones only, with some absent. The sample includes roughly 100,000 clones, roughly four fifths of them seen just once. The CDR3 length is 16 residues. Germline trimming cut 2 bases from V and 1 base from J; bases unmatched to any gene: 7. Germline V gene sequence: CDR1 MNHEY, CDR2 SVGAGI. Sample: peripheral blood. J is TRBJ1-1 and V is TRBV6-5, with 7 positions matching TRBD1. The TCR originated in a man in his fifties or sixties with acute or convalescent COVID-19. CDR3 DNA: TGTGCCAGCAGTTACCTGACAGGGTTTGGGAACACTGAAGCTTTCTTT. Translating it yields CASSYLTGFGNTEAFF.